The rows below give T cell receptor beta chains drawn from one sample of a study of cytomegalovirus exposure and HLA in healthy donors. Using immunoSEQ multiplex PCR, the repertoire was profiled, and TCRdb retains in-frame clones only, with some absent. The data show about 160,000 clones, roughly 80% seen once. Sequencing was carried out using PBMCs. Receptors originate from a male donor in good health and CMV-seropositive. The CDR3 runs from the conserved cysteine through the conserved F or W. Fields, in order: D gene, V gene, J gene, CDR3 protein. D genes are given only for firm matches.

TRBD1	TRBV19	TRBJ2-6	CASSTGRWDRQRGSGANVLTF
-	TRBV5-1	TRBJ2-6	CASSWTESSSGANGLTF
-	TRBV28	TRBJ1-1	CATTGIPGTEAFF
-	TRBV2	TRBJ1-1	CASSAERRNTEAFF
TRBD2	TRBV18	TRBJ2-5	CASSPAAGDLETQYF
-	TRBV27	TRBJ2-5	CASTRGSSTGPVETQYF
TRBD1	TRBV27	TRBJ2-2	CASSLRGQGASNTGELFF
TRBD1	TRBV7-2	TRBJ2-7	CASSLDRGYEQYF
-	TRBV27	TRBJ2-2	CASSPGNTGELFF
TRBD1	TRBV18	TRBJ2-7	CASSPFDRGTYEQYF
-	TRBV6-6	TRBJ1-1	CASSLVLNTEAFF
-	TRBV14	TRBJ2-7	CASSSNYEQYF
-	TRBV7-9	TRBJ2-1	CASSLPGATEGAGNEQFF
-	TRBV7-2	TRBJ1-1	CASSPVNTEAFF
TRBD2	TRBV5-4	TRBJ2-3	CASSLGVRAGDTDTQYF
TRBD2	TRBV5-1	TRBJ2-1	CASSFTTSGYDNEQFF
TRBD2	TRBV5-4	TRBJ2-7	CASSPSGYLREQYF
-	TRBV7-2	TRBJ2-2	CASSLSQGPGELFF
-	TRBV9	TRBJ2-5	CASSVRDTTQETQYF
-	TRBV10-1	TRBJ2-2	CASRLMYGTHTGELFF
TRBD2	TRBV5-4	TRBJ2-1	CASSFLAGGPSSYNEQFF
TRBD1	TRBV4-3	TRBJ2-2	CASSPRNRGTGELFF
TRBD1	TRBV14	TRBJ2-5	CASSQGTGTAYQETQYF
-	TRBV14	TRBJ2-1	CASSPGLYNEQFF
-	TRBV10-1	TRBJ1-1	CASMGTLDTEAFF
-	TRBV27	TRBJ1-1	CASSHLTGTLEAFF
TRBD2	TRBV18	TRBJ2-7	CASSPRVLAGGMSYEQYF
TRBD1	TRBV6-5	TRBJ2-5	CASSYSPGTAETQYF
TRBD1	TRBV27	TRBJ1-1	CASSLTTGVAFF
TRBD1	TRBV5-6	TRBJ1-5	CASSSTGEVQPQHF
TRBD1	TRBV18	TRBJ1-1	CASSPLQGATEAFF
-	TRBV2	TRBJ2-7	CASGGHPGNF
-	TRBV4-3	TRBJ1-5	CASSQDGSDYQPQHF
TRBD1	TRBV15	TRBJ1-1	CATSRLVGTGGTEAFF
-	TRBV4-3	TRBJ2-1	CASSQLSSYNEQFF
-	TRBV5-1	TRBJ1-2	CASSRRDGNYGYTF
-	TRBV6-1	TRBJ1-1	CASRQDEWTEAFF
-	TRBV10-3	TRBJ2-5	CAISESAGRETQYF
-	TRBV6-5	TRBJ1-2	CASSYPLGDGYTF
-	TRBV10-1	TRBJ2-3	CASKFIDTLDTDTQYF
-	TRBV7-9	TRBJ1-2	CASSPVGGGYGYTF
TRBD1	TRBV7-2	TRBJ1-1	CASSLVFRGSMNTEAFF
TRBD1	TRBV28	TRBJ2-5	CASSPTTGVTQYF
TRBD1	TRBV28	TRBJ1-2	CASSSLGTGAIYGYTF
-	TRBV7-9	TRBJ1-3	CASSLVTGQRSGNTIYF
-	TRBV4-1	TRBJ2-6	CASSQGRAGANVLTF
-	TRBV9	TRBJ2-3	CASSVPGHNTQYF
TRBD1	TRBV2	TRBJ1-1	CASSRGQVSTEAFF